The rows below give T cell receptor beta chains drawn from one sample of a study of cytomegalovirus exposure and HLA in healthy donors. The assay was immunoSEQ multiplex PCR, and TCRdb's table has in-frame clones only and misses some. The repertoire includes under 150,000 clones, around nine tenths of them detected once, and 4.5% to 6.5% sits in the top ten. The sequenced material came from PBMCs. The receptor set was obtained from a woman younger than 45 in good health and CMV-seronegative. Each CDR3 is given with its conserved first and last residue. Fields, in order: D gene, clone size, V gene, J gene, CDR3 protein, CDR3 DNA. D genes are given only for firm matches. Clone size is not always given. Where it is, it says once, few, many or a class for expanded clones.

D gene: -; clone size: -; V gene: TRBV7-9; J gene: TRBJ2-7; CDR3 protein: CASSLGVGRDYEQYF; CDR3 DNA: TGTGCCAGCAGCTTAGGGGTCGGACGGGATTACGAGCAGTACTTC
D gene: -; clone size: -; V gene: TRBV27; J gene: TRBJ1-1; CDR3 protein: CASSFGSDTEAFF; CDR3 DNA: TGTGCCAGCAGTTTTGGCAGCGACACTGAAGCTTTCTTT
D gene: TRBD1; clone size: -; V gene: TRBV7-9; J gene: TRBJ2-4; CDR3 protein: CASSSDQGVAKNIQYF; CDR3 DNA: TGTGCCAGCAGCTCGGACCAGGGGGTAGCCAAAAACATTCAGTACTTC
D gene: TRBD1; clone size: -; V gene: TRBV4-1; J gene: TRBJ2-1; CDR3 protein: CASSQDRTGVRNEQFF; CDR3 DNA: TGCGCCAGCAGCCAAGATCGGACAGGGGTCCGCAATGAGCAGTTCTTC
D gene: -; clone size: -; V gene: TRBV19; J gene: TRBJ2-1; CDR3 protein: CASNRAGTPNEQFF; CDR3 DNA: TGTGCCAGTAACAGGGCAGGGACCCCAAATGAGCAGTTCTTC
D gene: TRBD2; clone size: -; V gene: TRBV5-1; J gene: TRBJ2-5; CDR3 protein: CASSLGLAGVLGQETQYF; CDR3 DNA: TGCGCCAGCAGCTTGGGACTAGCGGGAGTTTTAGGACAAGAGACCCAGTACTTC
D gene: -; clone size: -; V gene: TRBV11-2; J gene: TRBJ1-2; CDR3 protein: CASSLYAGSDYGYTF; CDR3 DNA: TGTGCCAGCAGCTTATACGCAGGGTCGGACTATGGCTACACCTTC
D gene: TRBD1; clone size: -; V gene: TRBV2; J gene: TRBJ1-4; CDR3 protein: CASRKSRDSEKLFF; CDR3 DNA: TGTGCCAGCAGAAAGTCCCGGGACAGCGAAAAACTGTTTTTT
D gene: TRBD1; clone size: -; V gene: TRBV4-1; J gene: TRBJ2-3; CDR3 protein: CASRKTGASTDTQYF; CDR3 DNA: TGCGCCAGCAGAAAGACAGGGGCTAGCACAGATACGCAGTATTTT
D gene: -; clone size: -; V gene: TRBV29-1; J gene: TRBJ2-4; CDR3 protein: CSVRVHRVEDIQYF; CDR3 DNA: TGCAGCGTTCGGGTCCACAGGGTGGAGGACATTCAGTACTTC
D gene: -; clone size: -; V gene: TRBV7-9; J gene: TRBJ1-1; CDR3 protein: CASSFMAVNTEAFF; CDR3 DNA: TGTGCCAGCAGTTTCATGGCGGTGAACACTGAAGCTTTCTTT
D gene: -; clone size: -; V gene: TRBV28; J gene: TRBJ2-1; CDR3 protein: CASSYGGGRPGSYNEQFF; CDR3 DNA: TGTGCCAGCAGCTATGGGGGGGGCCGCCCGGGCTCCTACAATGAGCAGTTCTTC
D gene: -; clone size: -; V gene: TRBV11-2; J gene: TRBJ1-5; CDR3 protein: CASSIFRGQPQHF; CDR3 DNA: TGTGCCAGCAGCATATTCCGGGGTCAGCCCCAGCATTTT
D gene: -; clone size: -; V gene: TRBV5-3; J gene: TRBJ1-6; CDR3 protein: CARSPPADSPSSPLHF; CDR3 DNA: TGTGCCAGAAGCCCACCAGCGGACAGCCCTTCCTCACCCCTCCACTTT
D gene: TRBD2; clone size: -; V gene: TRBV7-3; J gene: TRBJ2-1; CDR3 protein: CASSFGRTSGYNEQFF; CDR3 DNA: TGTGCCAGCAGCTTTGGTCGAACTAGCGGGTACAATGAGCAGTTCTTC
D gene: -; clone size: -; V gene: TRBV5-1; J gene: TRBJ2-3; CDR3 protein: CASSLEGADTQYF; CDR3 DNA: TGCGCCAGCAGCTTGGAGGGGGCAGATACGCAGTATTTT
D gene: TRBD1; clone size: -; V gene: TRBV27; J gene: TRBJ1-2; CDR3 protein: CASAPGTGAYGYTF; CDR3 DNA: TGTGCCAGCGCTCCCGGGACAGGGGCTTATGGCTACACCTTC
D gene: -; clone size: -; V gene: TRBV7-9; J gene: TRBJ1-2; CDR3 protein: CASSLTHNSGRGYGYTF; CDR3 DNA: TGTGCCAGCAGCTTAACCCATAACAGCGGAAGGGGGTATGGCTACACCTTC
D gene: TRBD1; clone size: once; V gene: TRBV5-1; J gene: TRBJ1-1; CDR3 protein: CASSLEGQGWTEAFF; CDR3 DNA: TGCGCCAGCAGCTTGGAGGGACAGGGGTGGACTGAAGCTTTCTTT
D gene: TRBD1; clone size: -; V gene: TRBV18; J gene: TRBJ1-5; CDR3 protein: CASSPPGTGLFNQPQHF; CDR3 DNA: TGTGCCAGCTCACCACCCGGGACAGGGCTCTTCAATCAGCCCCAGCATTTT
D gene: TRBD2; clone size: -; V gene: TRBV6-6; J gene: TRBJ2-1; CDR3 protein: CASSLGLAGNEQFF; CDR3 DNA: TGTGCCAGCAGTCTCGGACTAGCGGGCAATGAGCAGTTCTTC
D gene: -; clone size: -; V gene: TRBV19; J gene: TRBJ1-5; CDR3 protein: CASSIGFARSTNQPQHF; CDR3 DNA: TGTGCCAGTAGTATTGGGTTTGCCAGGTCGACCAATCAGCCCCAGCATTTT
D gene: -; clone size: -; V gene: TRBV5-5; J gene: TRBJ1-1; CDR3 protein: CASSGTLNTEAFF; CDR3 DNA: TGTGCCAGCAGCGGGACACTGAACACTGAAGCTTTCTTT
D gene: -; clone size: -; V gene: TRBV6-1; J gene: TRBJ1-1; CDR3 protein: CASSEALGDEAFF; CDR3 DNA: TGTGCCAGCAGTGAAGCGCTTGGAGATGAAGCTTTCTTT
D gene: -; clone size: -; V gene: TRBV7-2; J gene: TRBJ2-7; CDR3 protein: CASSLNEGEQYF; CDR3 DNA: TGTGCCAGCAGCTTGAATGAGGGCGAGCAGTACTTC
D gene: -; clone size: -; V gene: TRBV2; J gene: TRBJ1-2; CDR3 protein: CASRLIQGNYGYTF; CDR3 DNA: TGTGCCAGCAGACTCATACAGGGTAACTATGGCTACACCTTC
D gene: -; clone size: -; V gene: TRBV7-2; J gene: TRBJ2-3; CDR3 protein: CASSSRRGDTQYF; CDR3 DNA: TGTGCCAGCAGCTCCCGGCGGGGCGATACGCAGTATTTT
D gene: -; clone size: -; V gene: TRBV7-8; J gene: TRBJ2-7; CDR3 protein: CASSFREGPPVW; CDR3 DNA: TGTGCCAGCAGCTTTCGTGAGGGCCCACCCGTGTGG
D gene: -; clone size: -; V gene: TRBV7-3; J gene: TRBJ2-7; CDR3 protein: CASSSQGLYGDEQYF; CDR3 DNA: TGTGCCAGCAGCTCCCAAGGGCTGTACGGGGACGAGCAGTACTTC
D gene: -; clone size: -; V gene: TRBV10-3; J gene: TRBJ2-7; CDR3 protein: CAISSPPPPREQYF; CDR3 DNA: TGTGCCATCAGTTCCCCCCCTCCCCCTCGCGAGCAGTACTTC
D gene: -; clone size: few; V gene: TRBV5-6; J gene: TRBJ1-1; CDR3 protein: CASSRAGVTEAFF; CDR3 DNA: TGTGCCAGCAGCCGCGCGGGGGTAACTGAAGCTTTCTTT
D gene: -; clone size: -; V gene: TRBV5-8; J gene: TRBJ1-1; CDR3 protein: CASSLPRSYLNTEAFF; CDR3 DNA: TGTGCCAGCAGCTTGCCTCGCTCTTATCTAAACACTGAAGCTTTCTTT
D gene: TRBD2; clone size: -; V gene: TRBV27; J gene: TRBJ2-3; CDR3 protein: CASSSLGRGGPTDTQYF; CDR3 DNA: TGTGCCAGCAGTTCCCTCGGGCGGGGGGGCCCGACAGATACGCAGTATTTT